One and the same sample provided the 18 T cell receptor beta chains below, sequenced in a study of T cells after yellow fever vaccination. TCRdb re-called the 5' RACE reads with MiXCR, one entry per CDR3 protein. Of 250,000 to 400,000 distinct CDR3 sequences listed, about 4% are singletons. The sample consisted of PBMCs, taken 5 days after the yellow fever booster vaccination. Every receptor here comes from a man younger than 30 who received the YFV17D yellow fever vaccine.

CDR3 loop: CASSLGGSQEQYV. In nucleotides, the CDR3 is TGTGCCAGCAGCTTAGGGGGGTCTCAGGAGCAGTACGTC. V and J are TRBV7-9 and TRBJ2-7; D may be TRBD1 or TRBD2 (5 bases each). There are 13 residues in the CDR3. Between the trimmed V and J ends, which lost 1 base and 7 bases, there was a span of 11 bases. Germline-derived CDR1 and CDR2 are SEHNR and FQNEAQ (reference sequence).

There are a few counts of this clonotype. The CDR3 loop reads CASSQADTGGGRGYTF. The CDR3, as DNA: TGCGCCAGCAGCCAAGCCGACACGGGGGGCGGTCGTGGCTACACCTTC. The rearrangement links TRBV4-3 to TRBJ1-2; maybe TRBD1 (6 bases). This CDR3 is 16 amino acids long. V dropped 1 base and J dropped 7 bases, with 19 bases sitting between them. CDR1 and CDR2 (germline): LGHNA, YSLEER.

Only a few counts were recorded for this clonotype. The chain recombines TRBV7-6 with TRBJ2-1; D is unresolved. Trimming stripped 2 bases from V and 7 bases from J, with 12 bases between. The CDR3 is made up of 14 amino acids. The germline V gene has CDR1 SGHVS and CDR2 FNYEAQ. Written as DNA, the CDR3 is TGTGCCAGCAGCTTAATTGGGGTAGCAAATGAGCAGTTCTTC. As protein: CASSLIGVANEQFF.

The rearrangement uses TRBV23-1 and TRBJ1-3; D is undetermined. TRBV23-1 is known as an ORF, though its function is uncertain. The CDR3 runs to 16 residues. The CDR3 is CATSPPLLADGNTIYF. The CDR3 DNA reads TGCGCGACCAGCCCCCCCCTTCTGGCAGACGGAAACACCATATATTTT.

The V and J genes are TRBV28 and TRBJ1-6, with 9 bases that match TRBD1. The germline V gene encodes CDR1 MDHEN and CDR2 SYDVKM. The CDR3 has 16 amino acids. The ends lost 2 bases at V and 10 bases at J; junction bases unmatched: 9. The CDR3 region has the DNA TGTGCCAGCAGTTTACCCGCCCGGGGGACAGGGTCACCCCTCCACTTT. Protein: CASSLPARGTGSPLHF.

This clonotype appeared many times. V gene TRBV5-1 combines with J gene TRBJ2-1, with TRBD2 as a possible D gene (5 bases). V was cut by 1 base and J by 5 bases, with 19 bases left in between. CDR3 size: 17 residues. CDR1 and CDR2 (germline): SGHRS, YFSETQ. For the CDR3, the DNA is TGCGCCAGCAGCTTGTTCGCGGGCTTGGTAGGACACAATGAGCAGTTCTTC. The encoded protein is CASSLFAGLVGHNEQFF.

This clonotype was seen at least ten times. The rearrangement links TRBV5-1 to TRBJ2-3; D may be TRBD1 (5 bases). The CDR3 has 16 residues. Trimming stripped 0 bases from V and 4 bases from J, with 15 bases between. Germline CDR1 is SGHRS and CDR2 is YFSETQ. CDR3 residues: CASSLGQGNLADTQYF. CDR3 nucleotides: TGCGCCAGCAGCTTGGGTCAGGGCAATTTGGCAGATACGCAGTATTTT.

This clonotype was counted only a few times. J is TRBJ2-2 and V is TRBV19, with D unclear. The V and J ends lost 7 bases and 5 bases respectively, with 8 bases between them. The CDR3 extends over 12 amino acids. Germline loops: CDR1 LNHDA, CDR2 SQIVND (reference sequence). The chain's CDR3 is CASISWTGELFF. As DNA, the CDR3 is TGTGCCAGTATCTCTTGGACCGGGGAGCTGTTTTTT.

This clonotype was recorded at least ten times. V gene TRBV5-1 combines with J gene TRBJ1-5, with 9 bases that match TRBD1. The CDR3 consists of 13 residues. Germline trimming cut 5 bases from V and 4 bases from J; bases unmatched to any gene: 1. CDR1 is SGHRS, CDR2 YFSETQ, per germline. The CDR3 DNA reads as TGCGCCAGCAGACAGGGGGCAAATCAGCCCCAGCATTTT. Protein product: CASRQGANQPQHF.

V usage is TRBV5-1 and J usage is TRBJ1-1, with 8 bases matching TRBD1. The CDR3 runs to 15 residues. V lost 5 bases and J lost 1; bases outside the gene matches: 7. Per the germline V gene, CDR1 is SGHRS and CDR2 is YFSETQ. The CDR3 nucleotides are TGCGCCAGCAGTTATCCTACAGGGGGGAACACTGAAGCTTTCTTT. This sequence encodes CASSYPTGGNTEAFF.

This clonotype came up a few times. This chain connects TRBV4-3 to TRBJ2-1; 8 nucleotides align to TRBD2. The V gene end was trimmed by 0 bases and the J gene end by 6 bases; junction bases not matched to a gene: 13. CDR1 is LGHNA, CDR2 YSLEER, per germline. CDR3 length: 18 residues. The CDR3 DNA reads TGCGCCAGCAGCCAAGATTCCCTGGGCGGGGGGTCGGGCAATGAGCAGTTCTTC. Protein: CASSQDSLGGGSGNEQFF.

The chain carries TRBV4-1 and TRBJ1-5; no clear D gene. Trimming took off 1 base at V and 2 bases at J, with 15 bases between the two ends. The germline V gene has CDR1 MGHRA and CDR2 YSYEKL. CDR3 length: 17 amino acids. The chain's CDR3 is CASSQGGLAAGNQPQHF. DNA for the CDR3: TGCGCCAGCAGCCAAGGCGGTCTTGCAGCGGGCAATCAGCCCCAGCATTTT.

The gene calls are TRBV12-3 or TRBV12-4 and TRBJ1-2; D unclear. The CDR3 sequence is 13 residues long. V lost 2 bases to trimming and J lost 1 base, with 5 bases between them. The CDR3 DNA follows: TGTGCCAGCAGTTTAAGGCGTAACTATGGCTACACCTTC. Amino acid sequence: CASSLRRNYGYTF.

In this sample, this clonotype turned up a few times. The V call is TRBV5-1, the J call TRBJ2-7; 9 positions match TRBD2. The CDR3 covers 15 residues. The V gene's germline CDR1 is SGHRS and CDR2 YFSETQ. With 4 bases clipped from V and 5 bases from J, the junction kept 10 bases outside the gene matches. The CDR3 loop reads CASSQRGATVDEQYF. For the CDR3, the DNA is TGCGCCAGCAGCCAGCGGGGGGCGACGGTGGACGAGCAGTACTTC.

This clonotype was observed at least ten times. The chain recombines TRBV4-3 with TRBJ2-3, with 9 bases identical to TRBD2. The CDR3 is 17 residues long. Trimming took 0 bases from V and 6 from J; bases not matched to a gene: 10. Germline loops: CDR1 LGHNA, CDR2 YSLEER. CDR3 residues: CASSQDVGGGAIDTQYF. The CDR3 DNA reads as TGCGCCAGCAGCCAAGATGTAGGCGGGGGGGCGATCGATACGCAGTATTTT.

The V call is TRBV28, the J call TRBJ1-2, with 9 nucleotides matching TRBD1. Per the germline V gene, CDR1 is MDHEN and CDR2 is SYDVKM. This CDR3 spans 16 amino acids. Germline trimming cut 4 bases from V and 8 bases from J; bases unmatched to any gene: 14. CDR3 nucleotides: TGTGCCAGCAGTTCCCCCGGGGACAGGGATTTCCGGGGCTACACCTTC. Translation gives CASSSPGDRDFRGYTF.

This clonotype has ten or more counts. The rearrangement uses TRBV6-5 and TRBJ2-5; perhaps TRBD1 as D (5 bases). The CDR3 loop spans 13 amino acids. Trimming cost V 8 bases and J 5 bases, with 15 bases left between them. The germline V gene encodes CDR1 MNHEY and CDR2 SVGAGI. The CDR3 nucleotides are TGTGCCAGCCTGGACGCCTCAGGGGAGACCCAGTACTTC. Amino acids: CASLDASGETQYF.

A few counts support this clonotype. The chain employs TRBV5-1 and TRBJ2-1; 8 positions agree with TRBD1. CDR3 length: 15 residues. V lost 2 bases, J lost 12 bases, and 13 bases stayed unmatched. Germline V gene data show CDR1 as SGHRS and CDR2 as YFSETQ. The CDR3 coding sequence is TGCGCCAGCAGCTTCGGGACAGGTGGTAGGCTGCGGCAGTTCTTC. Encoded protein: CASSFGTGGRLRQFF.